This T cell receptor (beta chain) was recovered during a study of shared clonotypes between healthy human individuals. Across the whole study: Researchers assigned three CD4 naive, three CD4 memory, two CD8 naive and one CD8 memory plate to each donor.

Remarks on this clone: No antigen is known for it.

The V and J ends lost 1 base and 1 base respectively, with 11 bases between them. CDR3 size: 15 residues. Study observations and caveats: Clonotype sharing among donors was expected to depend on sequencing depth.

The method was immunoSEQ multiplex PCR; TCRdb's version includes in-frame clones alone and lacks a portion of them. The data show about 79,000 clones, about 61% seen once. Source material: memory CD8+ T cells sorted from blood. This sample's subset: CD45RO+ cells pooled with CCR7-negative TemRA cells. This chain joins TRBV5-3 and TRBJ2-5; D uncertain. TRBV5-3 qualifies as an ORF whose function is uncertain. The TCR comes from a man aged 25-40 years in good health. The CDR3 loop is CARSLCETPQETQYF. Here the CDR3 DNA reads TGTGCCAGAAGCTTGTGCGAGACTCCCCAAGAGACCCAGTACTTC.